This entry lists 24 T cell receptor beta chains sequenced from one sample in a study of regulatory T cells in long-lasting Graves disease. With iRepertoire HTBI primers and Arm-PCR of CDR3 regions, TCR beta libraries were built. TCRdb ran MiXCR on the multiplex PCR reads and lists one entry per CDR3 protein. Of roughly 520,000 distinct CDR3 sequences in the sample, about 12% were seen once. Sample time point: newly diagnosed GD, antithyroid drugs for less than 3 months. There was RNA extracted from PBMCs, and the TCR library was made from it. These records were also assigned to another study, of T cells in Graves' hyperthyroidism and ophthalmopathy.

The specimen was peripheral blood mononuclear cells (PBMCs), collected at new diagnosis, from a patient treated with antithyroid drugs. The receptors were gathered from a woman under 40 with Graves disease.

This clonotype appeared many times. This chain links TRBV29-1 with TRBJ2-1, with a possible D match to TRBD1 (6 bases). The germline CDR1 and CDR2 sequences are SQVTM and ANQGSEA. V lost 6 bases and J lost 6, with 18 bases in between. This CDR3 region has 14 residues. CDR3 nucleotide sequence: TGCAGCGTACTGCCTGACAGGCTGGCCAATGAGCAGTTCTTC. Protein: CSVLPDRLANEQFF.

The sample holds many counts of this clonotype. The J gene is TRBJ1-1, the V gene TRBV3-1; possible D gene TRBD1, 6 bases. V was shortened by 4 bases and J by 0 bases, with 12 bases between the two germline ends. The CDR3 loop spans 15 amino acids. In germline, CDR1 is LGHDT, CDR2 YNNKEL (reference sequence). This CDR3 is CASSRGDILNTEAFF. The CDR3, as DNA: TGTGCCAGCAGCCGAGGGGACATACTGAACACTGAAGCTTTCTTT.

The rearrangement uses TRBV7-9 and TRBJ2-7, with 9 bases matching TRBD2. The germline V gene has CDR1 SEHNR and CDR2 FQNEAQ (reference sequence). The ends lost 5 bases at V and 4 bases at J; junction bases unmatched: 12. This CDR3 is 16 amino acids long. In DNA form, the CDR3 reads TGTGCCAGCAGCCCAAGCCGACTAGCGGACCTATACGAGCAGTACTTC. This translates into CASSPSRLADLYEQYF.

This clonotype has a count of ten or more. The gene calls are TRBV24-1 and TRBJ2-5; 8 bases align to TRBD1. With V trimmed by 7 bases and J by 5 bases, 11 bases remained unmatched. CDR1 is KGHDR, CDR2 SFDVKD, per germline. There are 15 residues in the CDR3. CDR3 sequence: CATSGGTGGLETQYF. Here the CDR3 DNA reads TGTGCCACCAGCGGAGGGACAGGAGGCCTGGAGACCCAGTACTTC.

CDR3: CASSEQGAFGGYEQYF. In DNA, the CDR3 is TGTGCCAGCAGCGAACAGGGGGCATTTGGCGGCTACGAGCAGTACTTC. The chain employs TRBV5-6 and TRBJ2-7; 9 bases match TRBD1. Per the germline V gene, CDR1 is SGHDT and CDR2 is YYEEEE. This CDR3 is 16 amino acids long. V was pared by 4 bases and J by 3 bases, with 11 bases of the junction left unmatched.

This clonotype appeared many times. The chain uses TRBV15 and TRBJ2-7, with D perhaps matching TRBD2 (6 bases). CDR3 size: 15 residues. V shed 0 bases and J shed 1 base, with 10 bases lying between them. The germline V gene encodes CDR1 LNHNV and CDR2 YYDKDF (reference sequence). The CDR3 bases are TGTGCCACCAGCAGAGAAGCGGGCCGGTCCTACGAGCAGTACTTC. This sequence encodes CATSREAGRSYEQYF.

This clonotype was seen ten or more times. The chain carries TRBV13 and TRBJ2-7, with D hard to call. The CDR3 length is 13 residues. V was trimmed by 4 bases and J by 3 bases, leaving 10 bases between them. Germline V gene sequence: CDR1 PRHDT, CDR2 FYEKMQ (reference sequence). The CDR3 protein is CASSSPPDYEQYF. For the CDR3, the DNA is TGTGCCAGCAGCTCCCCCCCTGACTACGAGCAGTACTTC. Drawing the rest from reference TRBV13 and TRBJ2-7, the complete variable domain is AAGVIQSPRHLIKEKRETATLKCYPIPRHDTVYWYQQGPGQDPQFLISFYEKMQSDKGSIPDRFSAQQFSDYHSELNMSSLELGDSALYFCASSSPPDYEQYFGPGTRLTVT.

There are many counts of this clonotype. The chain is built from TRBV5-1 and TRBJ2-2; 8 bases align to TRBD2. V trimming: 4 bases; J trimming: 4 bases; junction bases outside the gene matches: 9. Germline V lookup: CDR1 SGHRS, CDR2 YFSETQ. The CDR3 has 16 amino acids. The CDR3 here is CASSGSLAETTGELFF. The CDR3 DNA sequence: TGCGCCAGCAGCGGATCACTAGCGGAGACCACCGGGGAGCTGTTTTTT.

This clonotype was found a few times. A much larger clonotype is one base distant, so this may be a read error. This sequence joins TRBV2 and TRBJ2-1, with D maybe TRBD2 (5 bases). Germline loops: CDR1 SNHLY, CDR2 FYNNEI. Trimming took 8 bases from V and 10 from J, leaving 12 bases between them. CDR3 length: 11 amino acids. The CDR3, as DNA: TGTGCCAGCGAGGGATCCTACGAGCAGTTCTTC. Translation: CASEGSYEQFF.

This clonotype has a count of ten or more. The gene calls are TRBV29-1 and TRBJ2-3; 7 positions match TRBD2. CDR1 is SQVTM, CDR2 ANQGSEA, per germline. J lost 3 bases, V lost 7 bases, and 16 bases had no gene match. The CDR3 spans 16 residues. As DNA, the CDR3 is TGCAGCGCTGCTACCCTTACGGGAGGTCGGACAGATACGCAGTATTTT. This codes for CSAATLTGGRTDTQYF.

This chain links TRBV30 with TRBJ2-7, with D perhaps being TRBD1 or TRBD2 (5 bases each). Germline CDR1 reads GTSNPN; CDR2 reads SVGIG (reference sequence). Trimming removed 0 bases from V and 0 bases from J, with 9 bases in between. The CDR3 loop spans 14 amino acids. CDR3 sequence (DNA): TGTGCCTGGAGTGTACGGGGCGGCTCCTACGAGCAGTACTTC. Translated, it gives CAWSVRGGSYEQYF.

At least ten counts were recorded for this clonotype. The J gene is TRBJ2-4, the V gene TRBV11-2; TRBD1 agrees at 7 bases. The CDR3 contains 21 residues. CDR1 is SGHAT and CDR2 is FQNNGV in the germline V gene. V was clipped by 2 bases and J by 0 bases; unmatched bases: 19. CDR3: CASSLRSPGQIFTLAKNIQYF. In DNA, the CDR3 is TGTGCCAGCAGCTTACGGTCCCCGGGACAGATATTTACCTTAGCCAAAAACATTCAGTACTTC.

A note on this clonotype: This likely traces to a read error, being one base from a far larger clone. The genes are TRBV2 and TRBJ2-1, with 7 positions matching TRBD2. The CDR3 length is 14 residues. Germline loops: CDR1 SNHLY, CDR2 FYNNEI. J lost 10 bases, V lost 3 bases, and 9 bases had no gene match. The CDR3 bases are TGTGCCAGCAGTGACACTAGCGCGAGCTACGAGCAGTTCTTC. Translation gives CASSDTSASYEQFF.

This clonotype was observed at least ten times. The CDR3 protein is CATSVGTRSYNEQFF. DNA for the CDR3: TGTGCCACCAGTGTCGGGACCCGCTCCTACAATGAGCAGTTCTTC. This sequence joins TRBV24-1 and TRBJ2-1; TRBD1 or TRBD2 may be the D gene (5 bases each). Trimming left V 5 bases short and J 0 bases short, with 10 bases between. This CDR3 spans 15 amino acids. Germline assignment: CDR1 KGHDR and CDR2 SFDVKD.

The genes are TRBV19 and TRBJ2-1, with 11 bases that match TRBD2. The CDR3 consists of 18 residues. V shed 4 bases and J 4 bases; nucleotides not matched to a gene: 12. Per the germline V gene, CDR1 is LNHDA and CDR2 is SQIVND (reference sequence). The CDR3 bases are TGTGCCAGTAGTAGGACTACCCCCGGGACTAGCGGATACAATGAGCAGTTCTTC. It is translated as CASSRTTPGTSGYNEQFF.

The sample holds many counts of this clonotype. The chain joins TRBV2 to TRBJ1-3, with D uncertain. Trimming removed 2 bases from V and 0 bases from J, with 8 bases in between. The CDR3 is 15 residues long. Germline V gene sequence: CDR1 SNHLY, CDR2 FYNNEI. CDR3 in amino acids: CASSEKMSSGNTIYF. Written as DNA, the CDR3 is TGTGCCAGCAGTGAAAAGATGAGCTCTGGAAACACCATATATTTT.

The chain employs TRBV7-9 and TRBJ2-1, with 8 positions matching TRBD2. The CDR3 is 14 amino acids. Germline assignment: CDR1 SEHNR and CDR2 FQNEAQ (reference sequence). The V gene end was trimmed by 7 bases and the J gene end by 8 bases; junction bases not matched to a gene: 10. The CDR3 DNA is TGTGCCAGCAACCGAAGGTCGGGAGGGGATGAGCAGTTCTTC. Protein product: CASNRRSGGDEQFF.

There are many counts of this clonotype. CDR3 protein: CSASRSSFAEAFF. CDR3 nucleotides: TGCAGTGCTAGTAGGTCTTCTTTCGCTGAAGCTTTCTTT. The J gene is TRBJ1-1, the V gene TRBV20-1; the D is unclear. V lost 3 bases, J lost 6 bases, and 14 bases lay in between. The CDR3 sequence is 13 residues long. Germline CDR1 and CDR2: DFQATT and SNEGSKA (reference sequence).

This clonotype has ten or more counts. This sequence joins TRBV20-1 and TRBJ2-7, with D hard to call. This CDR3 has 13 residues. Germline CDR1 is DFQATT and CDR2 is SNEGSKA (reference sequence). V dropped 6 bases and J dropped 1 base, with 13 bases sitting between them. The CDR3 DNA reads TGCAGTGCAGCGACCTCGACTTCCTACGAGCAGTACTTC. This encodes CSAATSTSYEQYF.

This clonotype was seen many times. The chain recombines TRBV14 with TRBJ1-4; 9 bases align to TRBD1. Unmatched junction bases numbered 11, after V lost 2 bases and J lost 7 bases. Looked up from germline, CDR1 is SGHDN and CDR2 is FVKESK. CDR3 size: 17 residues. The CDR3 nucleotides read TGTGCCAGCAGCCAACCCTCCCACGGGACAGGGAGTGAAAAACTGTTTTTT. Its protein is CASSQPSHGTGSEKLFF.

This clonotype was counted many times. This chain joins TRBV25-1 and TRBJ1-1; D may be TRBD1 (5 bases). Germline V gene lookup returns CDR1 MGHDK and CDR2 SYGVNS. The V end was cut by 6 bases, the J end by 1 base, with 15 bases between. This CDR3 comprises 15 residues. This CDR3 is CASSPPGPKNTEAFF. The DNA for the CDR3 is TGTGCCAGCAGCCCGCCGGGGCCTAAGAACACTGAAGCTTTCTTT.

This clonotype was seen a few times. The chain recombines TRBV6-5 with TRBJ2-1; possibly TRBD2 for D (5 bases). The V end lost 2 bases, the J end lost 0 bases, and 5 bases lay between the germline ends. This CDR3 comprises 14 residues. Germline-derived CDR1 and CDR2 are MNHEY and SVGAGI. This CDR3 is CASSYGSSYNEQFF. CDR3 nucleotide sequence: TGTGCCAGCAGTTACGGGAGCTCCTACAATGAGCAGTTCTTC.

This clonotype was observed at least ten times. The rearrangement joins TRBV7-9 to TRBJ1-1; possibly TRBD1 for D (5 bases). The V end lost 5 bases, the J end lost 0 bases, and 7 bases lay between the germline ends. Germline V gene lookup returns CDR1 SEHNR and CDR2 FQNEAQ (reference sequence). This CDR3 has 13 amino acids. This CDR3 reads CASSLQVNTEAFF. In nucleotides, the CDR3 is TGTGCCAGCAGCCTACAGGTGAACACTGAAGCTTTCTTT. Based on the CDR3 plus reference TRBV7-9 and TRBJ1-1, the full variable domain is DTGVSQNPRHKITKRGQNVTFRCDPISEHNRLYWYRQTLGQGPEFLTYFQNEAQLEKSRLLSDRFSAERPKGSFSTLEIQRTEQGDSAMYLCASSLQVNTEAFFGQGTRLTVV.

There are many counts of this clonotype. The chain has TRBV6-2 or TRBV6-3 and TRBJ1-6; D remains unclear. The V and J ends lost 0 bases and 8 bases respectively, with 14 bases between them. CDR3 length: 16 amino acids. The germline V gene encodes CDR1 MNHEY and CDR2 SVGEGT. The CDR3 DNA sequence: TGTGCCAGCAGTTACTCCTCGGCGCCCCAGGATTCACCCCTCCACTTT. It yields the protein CASSYSSAPQDSPLHF.